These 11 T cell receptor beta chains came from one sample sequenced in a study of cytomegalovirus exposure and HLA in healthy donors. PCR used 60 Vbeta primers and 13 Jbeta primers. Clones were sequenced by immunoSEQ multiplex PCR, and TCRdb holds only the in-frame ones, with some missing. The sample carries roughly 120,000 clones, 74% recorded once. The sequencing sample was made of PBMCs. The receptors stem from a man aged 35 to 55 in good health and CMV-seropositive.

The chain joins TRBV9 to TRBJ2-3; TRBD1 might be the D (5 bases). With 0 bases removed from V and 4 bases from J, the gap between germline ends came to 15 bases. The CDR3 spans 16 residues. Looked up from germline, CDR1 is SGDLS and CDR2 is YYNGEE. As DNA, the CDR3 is TGTGCCAGCAGCGTAGGGTCAGGACAAAACCCAGATACGCAGTATTTT. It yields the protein CASSVGSGQNPDTQYF.

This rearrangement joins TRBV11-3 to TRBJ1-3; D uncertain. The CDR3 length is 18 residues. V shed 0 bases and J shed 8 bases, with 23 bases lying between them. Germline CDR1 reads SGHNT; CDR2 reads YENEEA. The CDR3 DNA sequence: TGTGCCAGCAGCTTAGACACTCCCCTCCCGGGGAAGTGGGACACCATATATTTT. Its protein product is CASSLDTPLPGKWDTIYF.

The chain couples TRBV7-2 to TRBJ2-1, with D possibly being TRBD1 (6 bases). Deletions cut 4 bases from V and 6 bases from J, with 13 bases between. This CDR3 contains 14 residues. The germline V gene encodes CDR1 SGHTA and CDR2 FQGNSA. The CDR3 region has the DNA TGTGCCAGCAGCTCGGCAGGGGTACTCAATGAGCAGTTCTTC. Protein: CASSSAGVLNEQFF.

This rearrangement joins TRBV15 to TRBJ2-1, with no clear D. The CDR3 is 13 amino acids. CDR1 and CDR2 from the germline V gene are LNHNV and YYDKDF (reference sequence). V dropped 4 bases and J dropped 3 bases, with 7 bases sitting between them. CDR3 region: CATSTGDYNEQFF. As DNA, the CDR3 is TGTGCCACCAGCACAGGCGACTACAATGAGCAGTTCTTC. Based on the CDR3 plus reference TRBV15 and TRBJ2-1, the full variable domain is DAMVIQNPRYQVTQFGKPVTLSCSQTLNHNVMYWYQQKSSQAPKLLFHYYDKDFNNEADTPDNFQSRRPNTSFCFLDIRSPGLGDTAMYLCATSTGDYNEQFFGPGTRLTVL.

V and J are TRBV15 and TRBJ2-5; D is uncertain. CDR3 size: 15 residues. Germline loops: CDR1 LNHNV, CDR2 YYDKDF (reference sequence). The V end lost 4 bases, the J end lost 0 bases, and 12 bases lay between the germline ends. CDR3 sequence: CATSTLTENQETQYF. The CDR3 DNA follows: TGTGCCACCAGCACTTTAACAGAAAACCAAGAGACCCAGTACTTC.

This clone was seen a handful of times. CDR3 sequence (DNA): TGTGCCAGCGTCAGCGGGAGGGTTACCTACAATGAGCAGTTCTTC. This sequence encodes CASVSGRVTYNEQFF. The chain couples TRBV7-2 to TRBJ2-1, with 10 bases identical to TRBD2. This CDR3 has 15 amino acids. Germline CDR1 and CDR2: SGHTA and FQGNSA. Trimming at V came to 8 bases and at J to 2 bases, leaving 6 bases not matched to a gene.

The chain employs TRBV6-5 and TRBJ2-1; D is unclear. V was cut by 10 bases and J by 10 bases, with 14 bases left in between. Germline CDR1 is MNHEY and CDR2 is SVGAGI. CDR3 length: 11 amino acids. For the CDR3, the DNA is TGTGCCACTGGAGTAGGTAACGAGCAGTTCTTC. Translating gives CATGVGNEQFF.

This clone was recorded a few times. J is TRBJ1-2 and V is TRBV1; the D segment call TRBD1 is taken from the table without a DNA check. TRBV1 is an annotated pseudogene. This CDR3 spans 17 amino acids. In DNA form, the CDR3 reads TGCACCAGCAGCCAATCCTCTTGTAAGGGGAATAGCTATGGCTACACCTTC. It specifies CTSSQSSCKGNSYGYTF.

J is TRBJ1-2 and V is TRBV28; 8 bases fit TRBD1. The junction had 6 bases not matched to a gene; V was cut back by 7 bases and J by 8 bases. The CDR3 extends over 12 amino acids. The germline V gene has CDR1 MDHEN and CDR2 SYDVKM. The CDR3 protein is CASTDRAYGYTF. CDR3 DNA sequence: TGTGCCAGCACGGACAGGGCCTACGGCTACACCTTC.

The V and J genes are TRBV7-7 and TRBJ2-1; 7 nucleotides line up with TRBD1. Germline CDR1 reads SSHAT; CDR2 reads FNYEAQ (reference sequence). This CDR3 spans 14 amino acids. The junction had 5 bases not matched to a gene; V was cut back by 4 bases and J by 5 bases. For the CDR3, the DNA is TGTGCCAGCAGCTCCGGGACAGCCAACAATGAGCAGTTCTTC. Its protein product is CASSSGTANNEQFF.

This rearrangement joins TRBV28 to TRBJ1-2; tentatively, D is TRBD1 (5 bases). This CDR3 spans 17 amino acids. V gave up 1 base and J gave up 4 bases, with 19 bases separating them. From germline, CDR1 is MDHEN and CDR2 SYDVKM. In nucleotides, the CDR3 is TGTGCCAGCAGTTTATCCGGCAGGGATGGGAAAACCTATGGCTACACCTTC. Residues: CASSLSGRDGKTYGYTF.